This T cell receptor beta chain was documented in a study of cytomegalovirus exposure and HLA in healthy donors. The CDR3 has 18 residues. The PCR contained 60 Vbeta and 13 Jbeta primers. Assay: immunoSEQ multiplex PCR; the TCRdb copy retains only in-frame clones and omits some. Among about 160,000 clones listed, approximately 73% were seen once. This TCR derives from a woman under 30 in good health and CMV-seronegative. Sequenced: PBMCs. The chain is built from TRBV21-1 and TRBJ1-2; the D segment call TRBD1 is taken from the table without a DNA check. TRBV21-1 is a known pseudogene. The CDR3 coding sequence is TGTGCCAGCAGCAAAGAGTTCGGGACAGGGGGCGCAAACTATGGCTACACCTTC. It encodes CASSKEFGTGGANYGYTF.